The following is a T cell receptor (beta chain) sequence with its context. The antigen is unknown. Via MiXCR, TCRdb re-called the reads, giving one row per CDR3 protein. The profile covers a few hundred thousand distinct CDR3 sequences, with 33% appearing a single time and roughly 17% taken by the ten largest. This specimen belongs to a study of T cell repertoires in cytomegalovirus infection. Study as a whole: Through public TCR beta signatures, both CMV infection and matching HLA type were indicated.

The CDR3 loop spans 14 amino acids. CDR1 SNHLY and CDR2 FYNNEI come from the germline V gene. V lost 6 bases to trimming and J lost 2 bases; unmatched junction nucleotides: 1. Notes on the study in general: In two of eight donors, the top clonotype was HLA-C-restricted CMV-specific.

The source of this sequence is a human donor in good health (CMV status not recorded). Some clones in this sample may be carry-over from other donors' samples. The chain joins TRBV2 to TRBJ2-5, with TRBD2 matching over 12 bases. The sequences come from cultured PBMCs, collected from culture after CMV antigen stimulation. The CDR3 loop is CASRGTSGQETQYF. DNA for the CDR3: TGTGCCAGCAGGGGGACTAGCGGGCAAGAGACCCAGTACTTC.